These T cell receptor beta chains were read from a single sample in a study of T cells in localized non-small cell lung cancer. TCRdb's copy holds only in-frame clones and misses some; the assay was immunoSEQ multiplex PCR. This table holds tens of thousands of clones, 70% to 90% found once. Here the sequenced sample was peripheral blood, taken before any cancer treatment. The origin of the receptors is a female donor aged 60 or older with stage I lung adenocarcinoma. CDR3s include the opening cysteine and the closing phenylalanine or tryptophan.

v_gene: TRBV30
j_gene: TRBJ1-3
CDR3aa: CAWSGLISDHLSHRDSSGNTIYF

v_gene: TRBV7-9
j_gene: TRBJ2-1
CDR3aa: CASSQGLHNEQFF

v_gene: TRBV5-1
j_gene: TRBJ2-1
CDR3aa: CASSLGLAKSYNEQFF

v_gene: TRBV4-2
j_gene: TRBJ1-2
CDR3aa: CASSRDSLGTGYGYTF

v_gene: TRBV6-6
j_gene: TRBJ2-5
CDR3aa: CASRPRGEETQYF

v_gene: TRBV2
j_gene: TRBJ1-2
CDR3aa: CASSEFGQGMDGYTF

v_gene: TRBV27
j_gene: TRBJ1-5
CDR3aa: CASSLSEGNQPQHF

v_gene: TRBV7-9
j_gene: TRBJ2-5
CDR3aa: CASSLGLLKTQYF

v_gene: TRBV27
j_gene: TRBJ2-7
CDR3aa: CASSLVSGSSAYEQYF

v_gene: TRBV6-6
j_gene: TRBJ1-2
CDR3aa: CASRGPPANYGYTF

v_gene: TRBV5-1
j_gene: TRBJ2-1
CDR3aa: CASGSGPTTYSEQFF

v_gene: TRBV6-6
j_gene: TRBJ2-1
CDR3aa: CASSSRTGYNEQFF

v_gene: TRBV19
j_gene: TRBJ1-6
CDR3aa: CASSRNSNSPLHF

v_gene: TRBV6-1
j_gene: TRBJ1-3
CDR3aa: CASSVSGLAGNTIYF

v_gene: TRBV19
j_gene: TRBJ1-1
CDR3aa: CATCQRTGGPLTEAFF

v_gene: TRBV19
j_gene: TRBJ1-1
CDR3aa: CATGSAGWTEAFF

v_gene: TRBV12-5
j_gene: TRBJ2-3
CDR3aa: CASGLVSSDTQYF

v_gene: TRBV7-8
j_gene: TRBJ1-5
CDR3aa: CASSLVDRGKQPQHF

v_gene: TRBV9
j_gene: TRBJ2-2
CDR3aa: CASTSEGFTGELFF

v_gene: TRBV9
j_gene: TRBJ1-1
CDR3aa: CASSVAPTGGRTEAFF

v_gene: TRBV25-1
j_gene: TRBJ2-1
CDR3aa: CASSDGDEQFF

v_gene: TRBV5-4
j_gene: TRBJ1-4
CDR3aa: CASSLGGRGNEKLFF

v_gene: TRBV9
j_gene: TRBJ1-6
CDR3aa: CASSVLSGGDSKNSPLHF

v_gene: TRBV2
j_gene: TRBJ2-1
CDR3aa: CASTSGAYNNEQFF

v_gene: TRBV30
j_gene: TRBJ1-2
CDR3aa: CAWSSGLGNSNYGYTF

v_gene: TRBV4-3
j_gene: TRBJ1-1
CDR3aa: CASSQVASGKNTEAFF

v_gene: TRBV9
j_gene: TRBJ2-7
CDR3aa: CASSAKAGQGNEQYF

v_gene: TRBV27
j_gene: TRBJ1-5
CDR3aa: CASSPRQGLSNQPQHF

v_gene: TRBV21-1
j_gene: TRBJ1-2
CDR3aa: CASAQLRQGNYGYTF

v_gene: TRBV5-1
j_gene: TRBJ2-3
CDR3aa: CASSGGLGTQYF

v_gene: TRBV6-1
j_gene: TRBJ1-2
CDR3aa: CASSENIGVNYGYTF

v_gene: TRBV6-1
j_gene: TRBJ1-3
CDR3aa: CASSITGASGNTIYF

v_gene: TRBV30
j_gene: TRBJ1-4
CDR3aa: CAWRGIESPSGKLFF

v_gene: TRBV14
j_gene: TRBJ2-1
CDR3aa: CASSQLPGGRTNEQFF

v_gene: TRBV7-9
j_gene: TRBJ2-1
CDR3aa: CASSFGASMIENEQFF

v_gene: TRBV7-2
j_gene: TRBJ2-3
CDR3aa: CASSVTSAEGDTQYF

v_gene: TRBV7-9
j_gene: TRBJ2-4
CDR3aa: CASSAWIAARAKNIQYF

v_gene: TRBV29-1
j_gene: TRBJ1-2
CDR3aa: CSSKGGQGYGYTF

v_gene: TRBV27
j_gene: TRBJ2-7
CDR3aa: CASSLSRGSLREQYF

v_gene: TRBV7-2
j_gene: TRBJ1-5
CDR3aa: CASSSGLVQPQHF

v_gene: TRBV14
j_gene: TRBJ2-3
CDR3aa: CASSARGAGTDTQYF

v_gene: TRBV2
j_gene: TRBJ1-1
CDR3aa: CASSYAGTANTEAFF

v_gene: TRBV5-4
j_gene: TRBJ1-1
CDR3aa: CASSPDVGQAVVMNTEAFF

v_gene: TRBV9
j_gene: TRBJ2-7
CDR3aa: CASSALWDRDDEQYF

v_gene: TRBV11-3
j_gene: TRBJ2-6
CDR3aa: CASSSSGTGYSGANVLTF

v_gene: TRBV7-7
j_gene: TRBJ2-2
CDR3aa: CASSRQEVTGELFF

v_gene: TRBV29-1
j_gene: TRBJ1-5
CDR3aa: CSVQGYSNQPQHF

v_gene: TRBV19
j_gene: TRBJ1-2
CDR3aa: CASSYRDRYGYTF

v_gene: TRBV28
j_gene: TRBJ1-2
CDR3aa: CASSVSYGYTF

v_gene: TRBV28
j_gene: TRBJ2-3
CDR3aa: CASSPTRLAGGDTQYF